These 2 T cell receptor beta chains came from one sample sequenced in a study of blood T cell repertoires in COVID-19 (dated by TCRdb to about 2020). The library came from the immunoSEQ multiplex PCR assay. TCRdb obtained this table from immuneACCESS and retained in-frame rearrangements with V and J assigned. These tables miss some clones; where compared with another copy, unresolved V genes account for less than half of the shortfall, and the remainder is unexplained. Within this sample are around 200,000 clones, with about four fifths of them counted one time only. The biggest ten clones account for more than 5.5% of the sample. Sequencing was performed on peripheral blood. The receptors originated from a human donor in a cohort sampled during active COVID-19.

This clone was seen more than once but under ten times. The chain links TRBV12-3 or TRBV12-4 to TRBJ1-1, with D possibly being TRBD1 (5 bases). CDR3 size: 11 residues. The V and J ends lost 3 bases and 7 bases respectively, with 6 bases between them. CDR3 loop: CASSLGGEAFF. The CDR3 DNA follows: TGTGCCAGCAGTTTGGGGGGTGAAGCTTTCTTT.

The chain recombines TRBV3-1 (or the pseudogene TRBV3-2) with TRBJ2-7; 8 bases map to TRBD1. CDR3 length equals 14 residues. Trimming took 1 base from V and 6 from J; bases not matched to a gene: 5. The germline V gene encodes CDR1 LGHDT and CDR2 YNNKEL (reference sequence). The CDR3 DNA reads as TGTGCCAGCAGCCAAGGGACAGGGCCAAGCGAGCAGTACTTC. This translates into CASSQGTGPSEQYF.